This T cell receptor (beta chain) was found in a study of shared clonotypes between healthy human individuals. Overall study findings and caveats: The study drew on few donors, limiting represented genetic and exposure-history diversity. Naive subsets typically showed greater estimated richness than memory subsets.

The study ran the assay at deep level. Measured with immunoSEQ multiplex PCR; TCRdb has only the in-frame clones, and not every one. This repertoire shows roughly 1 million clones, about 70% found once; its top ten account for over 1.3%. This clone was detected a few times. The antigen remains undetermined. The study separated CD4+ cells into CD45RA+ naive and CD45RA-negative memory subsets. Trimming left V 8 bases short and J 1 base short, with 14 bases between. Germline V lookup: CDR1 SQVTM, CDR2 ANQGSEA. CDR3 length: 13 amino acids. This TCR was recovered from a man aged 18-30 years in good health. Material for sequencing was memory CD4+ T cells sorted from blood. Specified subset: CD45RA-negative fraction. V and J are TRBV29-1 and TRBJ1-1, with D perhaps TRBD1 (5 bases). CDR3 nucleotides: TGCAGCTTCAATGGACACGCGAACACTGAAGCTTTCTTT. It specifies CSFNGHANTEAFF.